The present entry profiles one T cell receptor (beta chain) with its context. Its antigen is still unknown. These data belong to a study of T-cell reconstitution after alpha-beta-depleted transplantation in children. Findings of the study overall: Surviving recipient T cells and thymic progenitors accounted for the high day-60 TCRbeta diversity observed in some patients. One year after transplant, T-cell counts and diversity came mostly from newly produced T cells. Reported findings indicate that, about two months after transplant, alpha-beta T cells came from several hundred expanded clones, which were derived from non-depleted graft cells.

This sample's TCRbeta library carried unique molecular identifier barcodes. Using its own MiXCR run on the PCR reads, TCRdb lists one record per CDR3 protein. In the table there are fewer than 750,000 distinct CDR3 sequences, about a quarter of which are singletons. Trimming took off 1 base at V and 4 bases at J, with 16 bases between the two ends. This CDR3 is 16 amino acids long. CDR1 is LGHNA, CDR2 YNFKEQ, per germline. The sample in question was PBMCs, obtained before TCRalphabeta/CD19-depleted stem cell transplant. The chain carries TRBV4-2 and TRBJ1-2, with D tentatively TRBD1 (6 bases). The clonotype comes from a boy less than two years old with Wiskott-Aldrich syndrome, due to receive a stem cell transplant. Written as DNA, the CDR3 is TGTGCCAGCAGCCAAGGGCTCAGGGGCTCATTCTATGGCTACACCTTC. It specifies CASSQGLRGSFYGYTF.